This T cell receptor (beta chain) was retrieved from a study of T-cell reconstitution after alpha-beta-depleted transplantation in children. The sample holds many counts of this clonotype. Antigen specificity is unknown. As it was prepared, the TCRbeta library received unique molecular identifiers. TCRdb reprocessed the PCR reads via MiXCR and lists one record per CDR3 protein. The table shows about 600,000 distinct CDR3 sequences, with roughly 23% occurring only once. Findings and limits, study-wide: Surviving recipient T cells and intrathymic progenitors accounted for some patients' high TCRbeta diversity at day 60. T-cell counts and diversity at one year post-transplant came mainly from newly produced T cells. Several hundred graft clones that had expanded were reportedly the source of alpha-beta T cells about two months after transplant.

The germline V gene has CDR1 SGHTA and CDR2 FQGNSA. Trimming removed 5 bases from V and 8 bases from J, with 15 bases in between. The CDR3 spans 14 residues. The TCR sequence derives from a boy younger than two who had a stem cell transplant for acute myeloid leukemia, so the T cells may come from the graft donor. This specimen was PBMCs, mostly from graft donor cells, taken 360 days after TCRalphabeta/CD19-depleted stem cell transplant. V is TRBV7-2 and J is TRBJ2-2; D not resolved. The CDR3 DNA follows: TGTGCCAGCAGCCAGGCTAGGTGGGGAGGGGAGCTGTTTTTT. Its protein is CASSQARWGGELFF.